These 11 T cell receptor beta chains share one sample of origin, sequenced in a study of tumor-infiltrating lymphocytes in localized non-small cell lung cancer. Method: immunoSEQ multiplex PCR; TCRdb's copy keeps in-frame clones and lacks some. The data show roughly 24,000 clones, with approximately 59% seen just once and less than 6.5% held by the top ten. Sequenced sample: lung tumor tissue. The receptors were sampled from a human donor with non-small cell lung cancer.

The rearrangement joins TRBV7-7 to TRBJ1-5; D possibly corresponds to TRBD1 (5 bases). The CDR3 sequence is 18 residues long. CDR1 SSHAT and CDR2 FNYEAQ come from the germline V gene (reference sequence). The ends were cut back, 5 bases at V and 1 base at J, with 21 bases in the middle. CDR3 nucleotide sequence: TGTGCCAGCAGCGCACTTCTAAGACAGACGGGGAGCAATCAGCCCCAGCATTTT. Amino acids: CASSALLRQTGSNQPQHF.

The CDR3 DNA sequence: TGTGCCAGCAGCCAAGAGGGCGCCTACAATGAGCAGTTCTTC. It codes for CASSQEGAYNEQFF. The chain recombines TRBV7-6 with TRBJ2-1, with TRBD2 as a possible D gene (5 bases). This CDR3 is built from 14 residues. Germline V gene sequence: CDR1 SGHVS, CDR2 FNYEAQ. The ends were cut back, 5 bases at V and 2 bases at J, with 10 bases in the middle.

V gene TRBV28 combines with J gene TRBJ1-5, with TRBD1 matching 9 bases. CDR3 length: 15 residues. V shed 6 bases and J 4 bases; nucleotides not matched to a gene: 7. The germline CDR1 and CDR2 sequences are MDHEN and SYDVKM. The CDR3 reads CASRIPGTGNQPQHF. The CDR3 coding sequence is TGTGCCAGCAGAATACCCGGGACAGGGAATCAGCCCCAGCATTTT.

The chain couples TRBV10-3 to TRBJ1-4; TRBD1 matches 9 bases. The CDR3 has 14 amino acids. Trimming removed 6 bases from V and 5 bases from J; junction bases left unmatched: 4. From germline, CDR1 is ENHRY and CDR2 SYGVKD. In nucleotides, the CDR3 is TGTGCCATCAGGGCCGGGACAGGGAATGAAAAACTGTTTTTT. Its translation: CAIRAGTGNEKLFF.

The genes are TRBV6-1 and TRBJ1-2, with D uncertain. CDR3 length: 15 amino acids. Deletions cut 6 bases from V and 3 bases from J, with 17 bases between. Germline CDR1 and CDR2: MNHNS and SASEGT. Written as DNA, the CDR3 is TGTGCCAGCAGCGGCGTTTTTATGGTTGACTATGGCTACACCTTC. Protein: CASSGVFMVDYGYTF.

This clone has a handful of counts. The chain employs TRBV30 and TRBJ2-1; D remains unclear. The V gene lost 3 bases and the J gene lost 7 bases, with 13 bases spanning the gap. The germline V gene has CDR1 GTSNPN and CDR2 SVGIG (reference sequence). The CDR3 totals 13 residues. CDR3 region: CAWSRGRMNEQFF. CDR3 nucleotide sequence: TGTGCCTGGAGCCGAGGTAGAATGAATGAGCAGTTCTTC.

The chain's CDR3 is CASSRFRGNHPNTEAFF. CDR3 DNA: TGTGCCAGCAGTCGATTCAGGGGGAACCACCCGAACACTGAAGCTTTCTTT. This chain links TRBV28 with TRBJ1-1, with 7 bases identical to TRBD1. V was pared by 5 bases and J by 1 base, with 13 bases of the junction left unmatched. CDR1 and CDR2 (germline): MDHEN, SYDVKM. The CDR3 is made up of 17 amino acids.

The genes are TRBV18 and TRBJ2-5; weak D call: TRBD2 (6 bases). Germline CDR1 is KGHSH and CDR2 is LQKENI. Trimming took off 4 bases at V and 1 base at J, with 13 bases between the two ends. CDR3 length: 15 residues. CDR3 in DNA: TGTGCCAGCTCACTTAATAAGGGACTCCAAGAGACCCAGTACTTC. Translating it yields CASSLNKGLQETQYF. Full variable domain (missing parts from reference TRBV18 and TRBJ2-5): NAGVMQNPRHLVRRRGQEARLRCSPMKGHSHVYWYRQLPEEGLKFMVYLQKENIIDESGMPKERFSAEFPKEGPSILRIQQVVRGDSAAYFCASSLNKGLQETQYFGPGTRLLVL.

This clone was observed a few times. The rearrangement uses TRBV27 and TRBJ2-1; 8 nucleotides line up with TRBD2. This CDR3 is 15 amino acids long. V trimming: 6 bases; J trimming: 12 bases; junction bases outside the gene matches: 16. Germline CDR1 MNHEY, CDR2 SMNVEV (reference sequence). The CDR3 is CASRPTGTRGVRQFF. In nucleotides, the CDR3 is TGTGCCAGCAGGCCTACCGGGACTAGAGGGGTAAGGCAGTTCTTC.

CDR3 sequence: CASSLDVGVTEAFF. In nucleotides, the CDR3 is TGCGCCAGCAGCTTGGACGTCGGGGTGACTGAAGCTTTCTTT. The V and J genes are TRBV5-1 and TRBJ1-1, with D hard to call. The V gene's germline CDR1 is SGHRS and CDR2 YFSETQ. V was pared by 0 bases and J by 5 bases, with 11 bases between. The CDR3 is 14 amino acids.

This clone qualifies as medium-sized (0.01 to 0.1%). The rearrangement links TRBV5-1 to TRBJ1-1; 8 bases match TRBD1. This CDR3 is 15 amino acids long. Unmatched junction bases numbered 9, after V lost 4 bases and J lost 4 bases. Germline lookup yields CDR1 SGHRS and CDR2 YFSETQ. The CDR3 spells CASSGSTGVGTEAFF. The CDR3 coding sequence is TGCGCCAGCAGCGGGTCGACAGGGGTGGGCACTGAAGCTTTCTTT.